A single sample is the source of the 6 T cell receptor beta chains below, sequenced in a study of response to subunit inactivated influenza vaccine (dated by TCRdb to the late 2010s). The library was prepared using RT-PCR. TCRdb records Illumina HiSeq 2500 as the sequencer. TCRdb ran its own pipeline on the public reads, namely fastp trimming at Q25 and MiXCR clone calling, and kept in-frame beta chains. All rows with the same CDR3 protein become a single entry with the most common DNA and genes. This sample gives more than 450,000 distinct CDR3 sequences in total; roughly 10% of them show up just once. 8% to 13% of the sample is held by the ten biggest clonotypes. This sample was also put to use in a study of T cells expressing NK-cell markers. As the second publication notes: TCR beta cDNA libraries were prepared using 5'RACE template switching, which introduced a universal primer site and unique molecular identifiers.

Sequencing was performed on PBMCs from blood, taken on the day of vaccination. The receptors stem from a man between 45 and 60 years old who received an inactivated influenza vaccine. Donor details come from another sample of the same person, matched by shared clones.

The J gene is TRBJ2-3, the V gene TRBV9; TRBD1 is a possible D gene (5 bases). The CDR3 covers 16 residues. The germline gives CDR1 SGDLS, CDR2 YYNGEE. With 1 base removed from V and 0 bases from J, the gap between germline ends came to 12 bases. CDR3 region: CASSVRRTTSTDTQYF. In DNA, the CDR3 is TGTGCCAGCAGCGTACGCAGGACAACGAGCACAGATACGCAGTATTTT.

This clonotype showed up just a few times. This chain connects TRBV5-1 to TRBJ1-1; tentatively, D is TRBD1 (5 bases). This CDR3 is built from 13 residues. CDR1 is SGHRS and CDR2 is YFSETQ in the germline V gene. V lost 3 bases and J 7 bases, leaving 13 bases between the germline ends. CDR3 sequence: CASSSGPSYEAFF. The CDR3 coding sequence is TGCGCCAGCAGCTCGGGACCGTCGTATGAAGCTTTCTTT.

In this sample, this clonotype turned up a few times. V usage is TRBV20-1 and J usage is TRBJ1-4, with D unclear. V shed 3 bases and J shed 3 bases, with 8 bases lying between them. The CDR3 consists of 13 residues. Looked up from germline, CDR1 is DFQATT and CDR2 is SNEGSKA (reference sequence). As DNA, the CDR3 is TGCAGTGCTAGTAACAGCGCTAATGAAAAACTGTTTTTT. Translation: CSASNSANEKLFF.

This clonotype was detected a few times. The chain joins TRBV28 to TRBJ2-3; TRBD2 agrees at 8 bases. The CDR3 sequence is 15 residues long. After removal of 6 bases from V and 1 base from J, the junction contained 6 bases not matched to a gene. Germline V gene sequence: CDR1 MDHEN, CDR2 SYDVKM. CDR3 amino acids: CASSVAGHRTDTQYF. The DNA of the CDR3 is TGTGCCAGCAGCGTAGCGGGACACCGCACAGATACGCAGTATTTT.

The chain combines TRBV12-3 or TRBV12-4 with TRBJ2-5, with D possibly TRBD2 on 6 matching bases. The ends were cut back, 9 bases at V and 3 bases at J, with 14 bases in the middle. The CDR3 loop spans 13 amino acids. The CDR3 nucleotides are TGTGCCAGTAGCGGATGGCCGGAAGAGACCCAGTACTTC. It codes for CASSGWPEETQYF.

V and J are TRBV27 and TRBJ2-1; 8 bases fit TRBD2. There are 15 residues in the CDR3. After removal of 5 bases from V and 7 bases from J, the junction contained 10 bases not matched to a gene. CDR1 is MNHEY and CDR2 is SMNVEV in the germline V gene (reference sequence). CDR3 sequence reads: CASSLVGGAGNEQFF. The CDR3 DNA reads TGTGCCAGCAGTCTCGTCGGGGGGGCCGGTAATGAGCAGTTCTTC.